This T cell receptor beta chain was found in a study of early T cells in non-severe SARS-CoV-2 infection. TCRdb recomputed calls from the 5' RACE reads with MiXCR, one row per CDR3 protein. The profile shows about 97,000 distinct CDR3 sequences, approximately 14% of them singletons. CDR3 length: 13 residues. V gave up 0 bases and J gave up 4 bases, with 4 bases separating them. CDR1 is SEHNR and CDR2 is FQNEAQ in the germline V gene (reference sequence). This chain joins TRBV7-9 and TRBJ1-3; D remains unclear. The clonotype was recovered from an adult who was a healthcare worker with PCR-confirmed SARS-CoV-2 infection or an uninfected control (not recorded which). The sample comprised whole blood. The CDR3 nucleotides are TGTGCCAGCAGCTTAGCGTCCGGAAACACCATATATTTT. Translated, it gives CASSLASGNTIYF.